This T cell receptor beta chain came from a study of T-cell reconstitution after alpha-beta-depleted transplantation in children. The library targeted TCRbeta and was prepared with unique molecular identifiers. TCRdb reprocessed the PCR reads with MiXCR, giving one entry per CDR3 protein. Here the sample spans 150,000 to 200,000 distinct CDR3 sequences, roughly 7.5% being singletons. This clonotype was recorded at least ten times. This material consisted of PBMCs from the stem cell graft donor, taken from the stem cell graft. The TCR was taken from a human donor who donated a stem cell graft to a child with Wiskott-Aldrich syndrome.

CDR3 region: CASSSLSGATDTQYF. The CDR3 DNA sequence: TGTGCCAGCAGTTCCCTGTCTGGGGCGACAGATACGCAGTATTTT. V gene TRBV28 combines with J gene TRBJ2-3; perhaps TRBD1 as D (5 bases). CDR1 is MDHEN and CDR2 is SYDVKM in the germline V gene. V was trimmed by 4 bases and J by 3 bases, leaving 14 bases between them. This CDR3 has 15 amino acids.